Below, 5 T cell receptor beta chains from the same sample are listed, as sequenced in a study of T-cell reconstitution after alpha-beta-depleted transplantation in children (dated by TCRdb to about 2016). In the paper's terms, the treatment or condition label means: allogeneic hematopoietic cell transplantation with graft depleted of TCRalphabeta T cells and CD19 B cells. The library was obtained by PCR. Sequencing relied on an Illumina HiSeq 2500. To normalize quantification of the TCRbeta repertoire, the TCR libraries were built with molecular barcoding that relied on unique molecular identifiers. The public reads were reprocessed in TCRdb via fastp at Q25 and MiXCR, keeping in-frame beta chains. Rows are combined by CDR3 protein, so each entry shows the most common genes and DNA. The sample table contains approximately 350,000 distinct CDR3 sequences; only one count was recorded for roughly 17% of them. The ten largest clones take up about 41% of the sample.

The sample consisted of PBMCs, mostly from graft donor cells, taken 360 days after TCRalphabeta/CD19-depleted stem cell transplant. These receptor sequences come from a male patient between 2 and 15 years old who had a stem cell transplant for acute lymphoblastic leukemia, so the T cells may come from the graft donor.

This clonotype was observed at least ten times. At one end, the junction sequence differs from germline, possibly due to a read error. J is TRBJ2-1 and V is TRBV28; the D is unclear. The CDR3 is 11 residues long. Germline CDR1 is MDHEN and CDR2 is SYDVKM. In DNA, the CDR3 is TGTGCCAGCAGCTCCGACAATGAGCAGTTCTTC. Encoded protein: CASSSDNEQFF.

This clonotype showed up just a few times. The chain is built from TRBV7-9 and TRBJ1-3, with D unclear. The CDR3 runs 15 residues. V lost 1 base to trimming and J lost 1 base, with 8 bases between them. Germline CDR1 reads SEHNR; CDR2 reads FQNEAQ (reference sequence). CDR3 loop: CASSLVAESGNTIYF. In DNA form, the CDR3 reads TGTGCCAGCAGCTTAGTGGCGGAATCTGGAAACACCATATATTTT.

In its sample, this clonotype was seen many times. The V gene is TRBV6-1, the J gene TRBJ1-3, with 7 bases fitting TRBD1. CDR3 length equals 13 residues. Trimming removed 7 bases from V and 3 bases from J; junction bases left unmatched: 3. In germline, CDR1 is MNHNS, CDR2 SASEGT. The CDR3, as DNA: TGTGCCAGCATGAGGGGGCTTGGAAACACCATATATTTT. It yields the protein CASMRGLGNTIYF.

This clonotype was seen more than once but under ten times. This chain connects TRBV20-1 to TRBJ2-2; no clear D. This CDR3 comprises 12 residues. Germline lookup yields CDR1 DFQATT and CDR2 SNEGSKA (reference sequence). Trimming cost V 3 bases and J 4 bases, with 6 bases left between them. This CDR3 is CSASWGTGELFF. Written as DNA, the CDR3 is TGCAGTGCTAGTTGGGGCACCGGGGAGCTGTTTTTT.

The rearrangement links TRBV12-3 or TRBV12-4 to TRBJ2-3, with TRBD2 identical over 9 bases. J was trimmed by 6 bases and V by 4 bases; bases with no gene match: 8. The CDR3 is 15 residues long. The CDR3 nucleotides read TGTGCCAGCAGTTACGCTGGCGGGAGGGGCGATACGCAGTATTTT. This codes for CASSYAGGRGDTQYF.